The rows below give T cell receptor beta chains drawn from one sample of a study of radiotherapy plus CTLA-4 blockade in lung cancer. Assay used: immunoSEQ multiplex PCR; TCRdb lists only in-frame clones, some missing. The sample carries 80,000 or so clones, less than 85% recorded once. The input for sequencing was peripheral blood, taken from a patient treated with radiotherapy plus ipilimumab. All receptors derive from a human donor with non-small cell lung cancer who had stable disease on radiotherapy plus ipilimumab. CDR3s include the opening cysteine and the closing phenylalanine or tryptophan. Fields, in order: V gene, D gene, J gene, clone size, CDR3 DNA, CDR3 protein. The D gene is left open where the match is weak. Clone size, where shown, is once, few, many, or a class for clones that have expanded.

TRBV30	.	TRBJ2-3	.	TGTGCCTGGAGTGTATTCCCCAGGGGAAACACAGATACGCAGTATTTT	CAWSVFPRGNTDTQYF
TRBV6-1	.	TRBJ2-2	.	TGTGCCAGCAGTGGGATCGAGGGCGGGGAGCTGTTTTTT	CASSGIEGGELFF
TRBV2	.	TRBJ2-2	.	TGTGCCAGCCTGGGACCTCCGGTCGGGGAGCTGTTTTTT	CASLGPPVGELFF
TRBV28	.	TRBJ1-5	.	TGTGCCAGCACCGGACCGACGTTCAATCAGCCCCAGCATTTT	CASTGPTFNQPQHF
TRBV5-1	.	TRBJ2-5	.	TGCGCCAGCAGCTTGGAGGGAGTTCTAAGACAAGAGACCCAGTACTTC	CASSLEGVLRQETQYF
TRBV6-5	TRBD2	TRBJ2-1	few	TGTGCCAGCGGGAGGGAATCCTACAATGAGCAGTTCTTC	CASGRESYNEQFF
TRBV28	.	TRBJ1-6	.	TGTGCCAGCAGTCCTCCTGCCTCACATAATAATTCACCCCTCCACTTT	CASSPPASHNNSPLHF
TRBV30	TRBD1	TRBJ2-7	.	TGTGCCTGGAGTGTAGTCGGGACAGGGTCCTACGAGCAGTACTTC	CAWSVVGTGSYEQYF
TRBV5-6	.	TRBJ1-4	.	TGTGCCAGCAGCGCCACAGACGCAACTAATGAAAAACTGTTTTTT	CASSATDATNEKLFF
TRBV19	.	TRBJ2-2	once	TGTGCCAGTAGTGTCGTTCCCGGGACACCTAACACCGGGGAGCTGTTTTTT	CASSVVPGTPNTGELFF
TRBV27	.	TRBJ1-2	.	TGTGCCAGCACCCCAGCGGTCGGAGCCCATGGCTACACCTTC	CASTPAVGAHGYTF
TRBV30	.	TRBJ1-6	.	TGTGCCTGGAGTGCGACAGTGGGTGGCATTAGCTCCTATAATTCACCCCTCCACTTT	CAWSATVGGISSYNSPLHF
TRBV19	.	TRBJ2-1	.	TGTGCCAGTATGGGCGACAGTCTCTCCTACAATGAGCAGTTCTTC	CASMGDSLSYNEQFF
TRBV6-4	.	TRBJ2-1	.	TGTGCCAGCAGTGTCCTCAGGGACTCGCTCCTCCTCTTC	CASSVLRDSLLLF
TRBV7-3	TRBD2	TRBJ2-1	.	TGTGCCAGCAGCTTGGCGGGGGGTGAGCAGTTCTTC	CASSLAGGEQFF
TRBV9	.	TRBJ2-1	.	TGTGCCAGCAGCCCCCGACCAGTCTACAATGAGCAGTTCTTC	CASSPRPVYNEQFF
TRBV7-3	TRBD1	TRBJ1-2	.	TGTGCCAGCAGCTTGTCAGGGGGCCCCTATGGCTACACCTTC	CASSLSGGPYGYTF
TRBV5-1	TRBD2	TRBJ2-1	.	TGCGCCAGCAGCTTGGCCGGGACTAGCAGGGCGAATGAGCAGTTCTTC	CASSLAGTSRANEQFF
TRBV27	TRBD1	TRBJ1-5	.	TGTGCCAGCAGTTTATCCAGGGGGAGGGATCAGCCCCAGCATTTT	CASSLSRGRDQPQHF
TRBV28	.	TRBJ2-1	few	TGTGCCAGCAGTTTCGATGCGGTCTCCTACAATGAGCAGTTCTTC	CASSFDAVSYNEQFF
TRBV27	.	TRBJ2-7	.	TGTGCCAGCGGAAACTACGAGCAGTACTTC	CASGNYEQYF
TRBV9	.	TRBJ2-5	.	TGTGCCAGCAGCCCCCTGGGTTTCGTTCAAGAGACCCAGTACTTC	CASSPLGFVQETQYF
TRBV18	.	TRBJ2-5	.	TGTGCCAGCTCACAGGACGGGACGTGGGCCCAGTACTTC	CASSQDGTWAQYF
TRBV19	.	TRBJ1-4	.	TGTGCCAGTAGTACAGGCCTCAATGAAAAACTGTTTTTT	CASSTGLNEKLFF
TRBV9	TRBD1	TRBJ1-1	.	TGTGCCAGCAGCCCCAGGGGGTGGATGAACACTGAAGCTTTCTTT	CASSPRGWMNTEAFF
TRBV7-2	.	TRBJ1-1	.	TGTGCCAGCAGTTATACCCCGGCACCGAACACTGAAGCCTTCTTT	CASSYTPAPNTEAFF
TRBV19	.	TRBJ1-5	.	TGTGCCAGTAGTAACGACCGGGGGGTTTGGAATCAGCCCCAGCATTTT	CASSNDRGVWNQPQHF
TRBV1	.	TRBJ1-1	few	TGCACCAGCAGCCAAGACAGGAACACTGAAGCTTTCTTT	CTSSQDRNTEAFF
TRBV4-1	.	TRBJ1-2	few	TGCGCCAGCAGCCCGATCGACGGCGGCTATGGCTACACCTTC	CASSPIDGGYGYTF
TRBV29-1	TRBD2	TRBJ2-7	once	TGCAGCGTCCGCAAACTAGCGGGGCCTACCTACGAGCAGTACTTC	CSVRKLAGPTYEQYF
TRBV7-3	.	TRBJ1-3	few	TGTGCCAGCAGTGTGTGGGCAGGCTCTGGAAACACCATATATTTT	CASSVWAGSGNTIYF
TRBV11-1	.	TRBJ1-1	.	TGTGCCAGCAGCCACACCGGGACAGCTTTCTTT	CASSHTGTAFF
TRBV7-3	.	TRBJ2-1	few	TGTGCCAGCAGCCCGAACCGGGACACCTACAATGAGCAGTTCTTC	CASSPNRDTYNEQFF
TRBV5-1	TRBD1	TRBJ1-4	.	TGCGCCAGCAGTTCCCGGGACAGGTTGGGAGAAAAACTGTTTTTT	CASSSRDRLGEKLFF
TRBV5-4	TRBD2	TRBJ2-5	.	TGTGCCAGCAGGCTGGCGGGGGGAATCCAAGAGACCCAGTACTTC	CASRLAGGIQETQYF
TRBV5-6	TRBD2	TRBJ2-3	.	TGTGCCAGCAGGCTCAATCGGGGGGTCTGGGAAGATACGCAGTATTTT	CASRLNRGVWEDTQYF
TRBV2	.	TRBJ1-5	once	TGTGCCAGCAGTGAAAACAGTTTAAATCAGCCCCAGCATTTT	CASSENSLNQPQHF
TRBV7-3	TRBD1	TRBJ1-1	.	TGTGCCAGCAGCTTACGTGCGGGGACAGGGAAATTGAACACTGAAGCTTTCTTT	CASSLRAGTGKLNTEAFF
TRBV25-1	.	TRBJ2-2	.	TGTGCCAGCAGTGAATATGGAGGAGCGACCGGGGAGCTGTTTTTT	CASSEYGGATGELFF
TRBV10-1	TRBD1	TRBJ2-7	.	TGCGCCAGCAGTGCAGGGGGCAACGAGCAGTACTTC	CASSAGGNEQYF
TRBV19	TRBD2	TRBJ2-3	.	TGTGCCAGTAGGGACGGGGGGTGGTCAGATACGCAGTATTTT	CASRDGGWSDTQYF
TRBV5-6	TRBD1	TRBJ1-6	.	TGTGCCAGCAGCCCAGAATTAGGGGGCCTTAATTCACCCCTCCACTTT	CASSPELGGLNSPLHF
TRBV7-8	.	TRBJ1-6	.	TGTGCCAGCAGCTTAATTACAGGAATTAATTCACCCCTCCACTTT	CASSLITGINSPLHF
TRBV5-1	TRBD1	TRBJ2-5	.	TGCGCCAGCAGCCTCGGGACAGGGGTCACGGAGACCCAGTACTTC	CASSLGTGVTETQYF
TRBV5-5	.	TRBJ2-1	.	TGTGCCAGCAGCTTTACGGGAAATGAGCAGTTCTTC	CASSFTGNEQFF
TRBV18	TRBD2	TRBJ2-7	.	TGTGCCAGCTCACCGGGGCTAGCGGGAACCTACGAGCAGTACTTC	CASSPGLAGTYEQYF
TRBV5-6	.	TRBJ1-6	.	TGTGCCAGCAGCTTGAACGGGCTGGGGAATTCACCCCTCCACTTT	CASSLNGLGNSPLHF
TRBV7-3	.	TRBJ1-1	.	TGTGCCAGCAGCCTAAACCCGGGGAGGAACACTGAAGCTTTCTTT	CASSLNPGRNTEAFF
TRBV6-6	TRBD1	TRBJ1-4	.	TGTGCCAGCAGTTACGGAGACAGGGGTGAAAAACTGTTTTTT	CASSYGDRGEKLFF
TRBV7-9	.	TRBJ1-2	.	TGTGCCAGCAGCTCTACGGGCCTCGGCTATGGCTACACCTTC	CASSSTGLGYGYTF
TRBV5-1	TRBD1	TRBJ2-5	.	TGCGCCAGCAGCCAGGGGACAGGGGGGACGGAAGAGACCCAGTACTTC	CASSQGTGGTEETQYF
TRBV28	.	TRBJ2-7	.	TGTGCCAGCAGTTTTATTAGGGTACGAGGCGAGCAGTACTTC	CASSFIRVRGEQYF
TRBV4-1	.	TRBJ1-1	.	TGCGCCAGCAGCCAAGCGTCAGTGAACACTGAAGCTTTCTTT	CASSQASVNTEAFF
TRBV2	.	TRBJ2-3	.	TGTGCCAGCAGTGAGGAGGGGCTGACCACAGATACGCAGTATTTT	CASSEEGLTTDTQYF